The 30 T cell receptor beta chains reported below all come from one sample, sequenced in a study of cytomegalovirus exposure and HLA in healthy donors. The PCR used 60 Vbeta and 13 Jbeta primers. This table comes from immunoSEQ multiplex PCR, and its TCRdb copy is limited to in-frame clones, with some not included. This sample carries around 150,000 clones, about 70% of them seen once, and the ten largest clones take 2.4%. The source material was PBMCs. Every receptor here comes from a woman aged 40 to 50 in good health and CMV-seronegative.

This clone was seen only a few times. J is TRBJ2-7 and V is TRBV4-2; 8 nucleotides agree with TRBD1. Germline CDR1 is LGHNA and CDR2 is YNFKEQ. This CDR3 is built from 15 residues. J lost 4 bases, V lost 2 bases, and 7 bases had no gene match. In DNA, the CDR3 is TGTGCCAGCAGCCAAACGGAGACAGGGGCTTACGAGCAGTACTTC. This translates into CASSQTETGAYEQYF.

The chain couples TRBV4-1 to TRBJ2-5; the D gene is possibly TRBD2 (6 bases). There are 15 residues in the CDR3. Germline CDR1 MGHRA, CDR2 YSYEKL. Trimming took 1 base from V and 1 from J, leaving 10 bases between them. Written as DNA, the CDR3 is TGCGCCAGCAGCCAAGTTGGCGGGATCCAAGAGACCCAGTACTTC. As protein: CASSQVGGIQETQYF.

This chain uses TRBV7-9 with TRBJ2-7; a weak D match, TRBD1 (6 bases). In germline, CDR1 is SEHNR, CDR2 FQNEAQ (reference sequence). Trimming took off 1 base at V and 0 bases at J, with 7 bases between the two ends. CDR3 size: 14 residues. CDR3 in amino acids: CASSLGTVSYEQYF. CDR3 sequence (DNA): TGTGCCAGCAGCTTAGGGACAGTCTCCTACGAGCAGTACTTC.

The sample holds one count of this clone. The chain carries TRBV5-1 and TRBJ1-4; D unclear. CDR1 and CDR2 (germline): SGHRS, YFSETQ. V was shortened by 2 bases and J by 2 bases, with 13 bases between the two germline ends. CDR3 length: 16 residues. In DNA form, the CDR3 reads TGCGCCAGCAGCTTTGATCGAACTGCGACTAATGAAAAACTGTTTTTT. Its translation: CASSFDRTATNEKLFF.

This clone has only a few counts. The rearrangement links TRBV2 to TRBJ1-3; 7 bases map to TRBD1. The germline gives CDR1 SNHLY, CDR2 FYNNEI. The CDR3 contains 15 residues. The V and J ends lost 6 bases and 0 bases, in that order; junction bases with no gene match: 5. The CDR3, as DNA: TGTGCCAGCAGCCTACAGGGGCACTCTGGAAACACCATATATTTT. Its translation is CASSLQGHSGNTIYF.

This chain links TRBV19 with TRBJ1-2; unclear D gene. Germline V gene data show CDR1 as LNHDA and CDR2 as SQIVND (reference sequence). V was shortened by 3 bases and J by 4 bases, with 15 bases between the two germline ends. The CDR3 is 15 amino acids. In nucleotides, the CDR3 is TGTGCCAGTAGTATGGGTGGGCCAGTACTCTATGGCTACACCTTC. Translated: CASSMGGPVLYGYTF.

V and J are TRBV18 and TRBJ1-2, with 7 bases that match TRBD1. CDR1 is KGHSH, CDR2 LQKENI, per germline. Germline trimming cut 1 base from V and 6 bases from J; bases unmatched to any gene: 14. CDR3 length: 17 residues. For the CDR3, the DNA is TGTGCCAGCTCACCACGGCTACTTGAAGGGGGCGCCGATGGCTACACCTTC. Translating gives CASSPRLLEGGADGYTF.

The chain has TRBV4-3 and TRBJ1-4; no firm D call. CDR3 size: 13 residues. CDR1 is LGHNA, CDR2 YSLEER, per germline. V was trimmed by 8 bases and J by 8 bases, leaving 15 bases between them. The CDR3 protein is CASGRTLREKLFF. The DNA of the CDR3 is TGCGCCAGCGGGAGGACGCTTAGAGAAAAACTGTTTTTT.

A few counts support this clone. The chain has TRBV19 and TRBJ1-2; the D is unclear. This CDR3 spans 17 amino acids. V shed 10 bases and J shed 0 bases, with 24 bases lying between them. The germline V gene has CDR1 LNHDA and CDR2 SQIVND (reference sequence). The CDR3 bases are TGTGCCATCTCGGGATGGACTCAAAAAGGTCCTAACTATGGCTACACCTTC. This codes for CAISGWTQKGPNYGYTF.

CDR3 protein: CASSFSTGFAGYSNQPQHF. The DNA for the CDR3 is TGTGCCAGCAGTTTTTCGACAGGGTTCGCGGGTTATAGCAATCAGCCCCAGCATTTT. The gene calls are TRBV28 and TRBJ1-5; 7 bases map to TRBD1. With 3 bases clipped from V and 0 bases from J, the junction kept 14 bases outside the gene matches. There are 19 residues in the CDR3. Looked up from germline, CDR1 is MDHEN and CDR2 is SYDVKM.

This rearrangement joins TRBV7-2 to TRBJ1-5; 8 nucleotides agree with TRBD1. CDR1 and CDR2 (germline): SGHTA, FQGNSA. CDR3 size: 14 residues. V lost 5 bases to trimming and J lost 4 bases; unmatched junction nucleotides: 4. The CDR3 bases are TGTGCCAGCAGCCCCTACAGGGGGAATCAGCCCCAGCATTTT. Protein: CASSPYRGNQPQHF. The whole variable domain, filled in from reference TRBV7-2 and TRBJ1-5, reads GAGVSQSPSNKVTEKGKDVELRCDPISGHTALYWYRQSLGQGLEFLIYFQGNSAPDKSGLPSDRFSAERTGGSVSTLTIQRTQQEDSAVYLCASSPYRGNQPQHFGDGTRLSIL.

CDR3 protein: CASSYSPSLSNEQYF. CDR3 bases: TGTGCCAGCAGTTACTCCCCTAGCCTTTCGAACGAGCAGTACTTC. V and J are TRBV6-6 and TRBJ2-5; D might be TRBD2 (5 bases). The J call is uncertain, as TRBJ2-7 better fits the DNA end. The CDR3 contains 15 residues. Germline loops: CDR1 MNHNY, CDR2 SVGAGI (reference sequence).

The V gene is TRBV7-2, the J gene TRBJ1-1; TRBD1 matches at 7 bases. Germline V gene sequence: CDR1 SGHTA, CDR2 FQGNSA. The length of the CDR3 is 15 residues. Germline trimming cut 5 bases from V and 11 bases from J; bases unmatched to any gene: 17. CDR3 in amino acids: CASSPEGNRGGWAFF. DNA of the CDR3: TGTGCCAGCAGCCCGGAAGGGAACAGGGGCGGTTGGGCTTTCTTT.

This rearrangement joins TRBV9 to TRBJ1-2, with 10 bases aligning to TRBD1. The CDR3 is 17 residues long. Germline CDR1 reads SGDLS; CDR2 reads YYNGEE. V lost 3 bases, J lost 2 bases, and 10 bases stayed unmatched. The CDR3 DNA is TGTGCCAGCAGCGCACACCTCCGGGACAGGGGAAACTATGGCTACACCTTC. Amino acids: CASSAHLRDRGNYGYTF. Full variable domain (remainder filled in from reference TRBV9 and TRBJ1-2): DSGVTQTPKHLITATGQRVTLRCSPRSGDLSVYWYQQSLDQGLQFLIQYYNGEERAKGNILERFSAQQFPDLHSELNLSSLELGDSALYFCASSAHLRDRGNYGYTFGSGTRLTVV.

This clone was seen a handful of times. The V call is TRBV30, the J call TRBJ1-1, with D hard to call. Trimming shortened V by 8 bases and J by 3 bases, and 16 bases separated the two germline ends. Germline V gene lookup returns CDR1 GTSNPN and CDR2 SVGIG (reference sequence). The CDR3 length is 13 residues. CDR3 region: CATRREGHTEAFF. The CDR3, as DNA: TGTGCCACACGCCGGGAAGGCCACACTGAAGCTTTCTTT.

This chain links TRBV9 with TRBJ2-5; the D gene is possibly TRBD2 (6 bases). Trimming cost V 0 bases and J 4 bases, with 16 bases left between them. CDR3 length: 16 amino acids. Germline-derived CDR1 and CDR2 are SGDLS and YYNGEE. The CDR3 nucleotides read TGTGCCAGCAGCGTAGCGGGGGTAGGCTTACCAGAGACCCAGTACTTC. Protein sequence: CASSVAGVGLPETQYF.

This chain joins TRBV6-5 and TRBJ2-5; the match to TRBD1 covers 10 bases. The germline gives CDR1 MNHEY, CDR2 SVGAGI. This CDR3 spans 15 amino acids. V gave up 2 bases and J gave up 4 bases; unmatched junction bases: 4. The CDR3 nucleotides are TGTGCCAGCAGTTACGCGGGACAGGGGATAGAGACCCAGTACTTC. It codes for CASSYAGQGIETQYF.

The V call is TRBV5-1, the J call TRBJ1-6; 7 bases agree with TRBD1. CDR1 is SGHRS and CDR2 is YFSETQ in the germline V gene. The CDR3 extends over 15 amino acids. The J segment lost 7 bases and the V segment lost 8 bases, leaving 12 bases of the junction unmatched. The CDR3 DNA reads TGCGCCAGTCGACCTACCGGGACAGCAAATTCACCCCTCCACTTT. Protein sequence: CASRPTGTANSPLHF.

The chain uses TRBV7-2 and TRBJ2-7, with D unresolved. Germline loops: CDR1 SGHTA, CDR2 FQGNSA. Trimming left V 3 bases short and J 5 bases short, with 14 bases between. This CDR3 contains 14 residues. DNA for the CDR3: TGTGCCAGCAGCTTGAACAGACCAAGCCACGAGCAGTACTTC. It translates to CASSLNRPSHEQYF.

The chain joins TRBV10-3 to TRBJ2-2; 7 bases are shared with TRBD1. CDR1 and CDR2 (germline): ENHRY, SYGVKD. The CDR3 runs to 14 residues. Unmatched junction bases numbered 3, after V lost 2 bases and J lost 6 bases. CDR3 DNA sequence: TGTGCCATCAGTGAGCCGACAGGGCCCGGGGAGCTGTTTTTT. It translates to CAISEPTGPGELFF.

This clone was seen only once. This sequence joins TRBV19 and TRBJ1-4; tentative D call: TRBD1 (6 bases). The CDR3 loop spans 14 amino acids. Germline-derived CDR1 and CDR2 are LNHDA and SQIVND (reference sequence). The V end lost 9 bases, the J end lost 0 bases, and 11 bases lay between the germline ends. CDR3 sequence reads: CASSHRATNEKLFF. CDR3 DNA sequence: TGTGCCAGCTCCCACAGGGCAACTAATGAAAAACTGTTTTTT.

This clone was detected once. The chain carries TRBV4-2 and TRBJ2-2; 10 bases map to TRBD2. From germline, CDR1 is LGHNA and CDR2 YNFKEQ. This CDR3 is 17 amino acids long. Losses at the gene ends were 3 bases for V and 6 bases for J; bases not matched to a gene: 10. In nucleotides, the CDR3 is TGTGCCAGCAGCCAGGCGAGCGGGGGGGCCAGGGCCGGGGAGCTGTTTTTT. As protein: CASSQASGGARAGELFF.

This clone was observed a few times. This sequence joins TRBV5-4 and TRBJ1-2; 9 bases agree with TRBD1. V dropped 4 bases and J dropped 4; count of bases not matched to a gene: 11. CDR3 length: 16 amino acids. Germline CDR1 SGHNT, CDR2 YYREEE (reference sequence). Here the CDR3 reads CASSLGQGFLGYGYTF. The CDR3 coding sequence is TGTGCCAGCAGCCTCGGACAGGGGTTTTTAGGCTATGGCTACACCTTC.

The sample holds one count of this clone. V and J are TRBV6-1 and TRBJ2-3, with TRBD2 matching 7 bases. This CDR3 spans 15 amino acids. The germline V gene encodes CDR1 MNHNS and CDR2 SASEGT. The junction had 6 bases not matched to a gene; V was cut back by 0 bases and J by 6 bases. DNA of the CDR3: TGTGCCAGCAGTGAAGCCGCAAGCGGGGCGGATACGCAGTATTTT. Residues: CASSEAASGADTQYF.

This sequence joins TRBV25-1 and TRBJ1-2, with D tentatively TRBD1 (6 bases). The germline V gene has CDR1 MGHDK and CDR2 SYGVNS. Trimming left V 4 bases short and J 2 bases short, with 11 bases between. The CDR3 is 14 amino acids. CDR3 coding DNA: TGTGCCAGCAGTGCAGGGGAGTGGAACTATGGCTACACCTTC. It yields the protein CASSAGEWNYGYTF.

The CDR3 loop is CATLENGQGAYGYTF. In DNA, the CDR3 is TGTGCCACCCTAGAAAATGGACAGGGGGCCTATGGCTACACCTTC. V is TRBV10-3 and J is TRBJ1-2; 11 bases are shared with TRBD1. There are 15 residues in the CDR3. Germline V gives CDR1 ENHRY, CDR2 SYGVKD. V lost 10 bases to trimming and J lost 4 bases; unmatched junction nucleotides: 11.

The V gene is TRBV11-2, the J gene TRBJ1-6; TRBD1 might be the D (5 bases). This CDR3 is built from 13 residues. Germline CDR1 and CDR2: SGHAT and FQNNGV. V lost 2 bases, J lost 8 bases, and 7 bases lay in between. This CDR3 is CASSLIGDSPLHF. CDR3 nucleotide sequence: TGTGCCAGCAGCTTAATAGGGGATTCACCCCTCCACTTT.

The chain recombines TRBV7-9 with TRBJ1-2; 8 positions match TRBD1. J was trimmed by 7 bases and V by 1 base; bases with no gene match: 8. The CDR3 contains 15 residues. In germline, CDR1 is SEHNR, CDR2 FQNEAQ (reference sequence). CDR3 in DNA: TGTGCCAGCAGCTTAGAGGGGGGGACAGGCGTTGGCTACACCTTC. As protein: CASSLEGGTGVGYTF.

V usage is TRBV18 and J usage is TRBJ1-5, with 7 nucleotides matching TRBD1. CDR3 length equals 16 residues. Trimming cost V 4 bases and J 0 bases; bases outside gene matches: 6. Germline V gene data show CDR1 as KGHSH and CDR2 as LQKENI. CDR3 nucleotide sequence: TGTGCCAGCTCACGCACAGGGGACGATAGCAATCAGCCCCAGCATTTT. Protein: CASSRTGDDSNQPQHF.

This clone occurred a few times. The chain combines TRBV5-1 with TRBJ1-4; D is unclear. Per the germline V gene, CDR1 is SGHRS and CDR2 is YFSETQ. This CDR3 is 14 amino acids long. The V gene lost 0 bases and the J gene lost 4 bases, with 7 bases spanning the gap. The CDR3 DNA reads as TGCGCCAGCAGCTTGGCCGGTGTTAATGAAAAACTGTTTTTT. Translating it yields CASSLAGVNEKLFF.